These 21 T cell receptor beta chains were all obtained from the same sample, sequenced in a study of beta chain features in type 1 diabetes. Expressed TCRB transcripts were sequenced after all isolated RNA was converted to cDNA. Sequenced by immunoSEQ multiplex PCR; TCRdb stores in-frame clones only, minus some. The sample shows 450,000 to 550,000 clones, about 29% of them seen only once. Sequenced: naive CD4+ T cells from blood. The receptors derive from a young man in good health.

The chain couples TRBV7-2 to TRBJ1-5, with a possible D match to TRBD1 (5 bases). The CDR3 spans 14 residues. V gave up 1 base and J gave up 6 bases, with 10 bases separating them. Germline V gives CDR1 SGHTA, CDR2 FQGNSA. This CDR3 is CASSLVGASQPQHF. CDR3 coding DNA: TGTGCCAGCAGCTTAGTAGGGGCGAGTCAGCCCCAGCATTTT.

The chain is built from TRBV6-4 and TRBJ2-1, with 9 bases that match TRBD1. CDR1 is MRHNA and CDR2 is SNTAGT in the germline V gene. The V segment lost 5 bases and the J segment 4 bases; nucleotides outside the gene matches: 3. This CDR3 comprises 14 residues. CDR3 protein: CASSQTGGYNEQFF. CDR3 DNA sequence: TGTGCCAGCAGTCAGACAGGGGGATACAATGAGCAGTTCTTC.

This clone was seen a handful of times. The rearrangement links TRBV29-1 to TRBJ2-3; 7 nucleotides agree with TRBD2. The CDR3 loop spans 14 amino acids. The germline CDR1 and CDR2 sequences are SQVTM and ANQGSEA. Trimming removed 3 bases from V and 2 bases from J; junction bases left unmatched: 5. The CDR3 here is CSVEASGTTDTQYF. The CDR3 DNA is TGCAGCGTTGAGGCTAGCGGCACCACAGATACGCAGTATTTT.

The chain has TRBV5-1 and TRBJ1-1; D gene ambiguous. The germline CDR1 and CDR2 sequences are SGHRS and YFSETQ. Between the trimmed V and J ends, which lost 1 base and 3 bases, there was a span of 10 bases. This CDR3 contains 14 residues. The CDR3 loop reads CASSLLSGDTEAFF. CDR3 in DNA: TGCGCCAGCAGCTTGTTATCCGGGGACACTGAAGCTTTCTTT.

This clone was seen only a few times. The genes are TRBV29-1 and TRBJ2-7; no clear D. The V and J ends lost 6 bases and 7 bases respectively, with 16 bases between them. The CDR3 loop spans 12 amino acids. Per the germline V gene, CDR1 is SQVTM and CDR2 is ANQGSEA. CDR3 DNA sequence: TGCAGCGTGGGGTGGACGGCCGGGGAGCAGTACTTC. Encoded protein: CSVGWTAGEQYF.

This chain's CDR3 is CASSLISGAEQYF. CDR3 nucleotides: TGCGCCAGCAGCTTGATATCCGGGGCCGAGCAGTACTTC. This sequence joins TRBV5-1 and TRBJ2-7; either TRBD1 or TRBD2 may supply D (5 bases each). Per the germline V gene, CDR1 is SGHRS and CDR2 is YFSETQ. The germline V and J ends were trimmed by 1 base and 6 bases, with 11 bases remaining between them. There are 13 residues in the CDR3.

The chain recombines TRBV7-2 with TRBJ2-6; 11 bases match TRBD2. Germline assignment: CDR1 SGHTA and CDR2 FQGNSA. The ends lost 5 bases at V and 0 bases at J; junction bases unmatched: 6. The CDR3 spans 18 residues. CDR3 sequence (DNA): TGTGCCAGCAGCCCGCGACTAGCGGGGCCCTCTGGGGCCAACGTCCTGACTTTC. Translated: CASSPRLAGPSGANVLTF.

This clone was counted once. V gene TRBV13 combines with J gene TRBJ2-7, with a weak D call TRBD2 (6 bases). V gave up 2 bases and J gave up 1 base, with 9 bases separating them. CDR1 is PRHDT and CDR2 is FYEKMQ in the germline V gene (reference sequence). This CDR3 is 14 amino acids long. The CDR3 bases are TGTGCCAGCAGCTTATACGGAGGGTCCTACGAGCAGTACTTC. Translation gives CASSLYGGSYEQYF.

The chain has TRBV19 and TRBJ1-4; D not certain. The V end was cut by 3 bases, the J end by 7 bases, with 12 bases between. Germline V lookup: CDR1 LNHDA, CDR2 SQIVND (reference sequence). The length of the CDR3 is 14 residues. The DNA for the CDR3 is TGTGCCAGTAGTATTTTGCAGAACGGTGAAAAACTGTTTTTT. It is translated as CASSILQNGEKLFF.

The table lists this clone with a few counts. The rearrangement links TRBV4-1 to TRBJ2-7; perhaps TRBD2 as D (6 bases). The CDR3 length is 16 residues. CDR1 is MGHRA and CDR2 is YSYEKL in the germline V gene. Trimming cost V 4 bases and J 0 bases, with 16 bases left between them. CDR3 in DNA: TGCGCCAGCAGCCTCGGGACTCTCGACAGCTCCTACGAGCAGTACTTC. It specifies CASSLGTLDSSYEQYF.

The J gene is TRBJ2-3, the V gene TRBV4-3; TRBD2 might be the D (6 bases). Trimming stripped 2 bases from V and 8 bases from J, with 20 bases between. This CDR3 is built from 16 residues. Germline V gene data show CDR1 as LGHNA and CDR2 as YSLEER. CDR3 nucleotides: TGCGCCAGCAGCCAATTGTCCCGGGACTTTTCCGGTACGCAGTATTTT. Amino acid sequence: CASSQLSRDFSGTQYF.

This chain connects TRBV2 to TRBJ1-3, with D perhaps TRBD1 (6 bases). Germline loops: CDR1 SNHLY, CDR2 FYNNEI. The CDR3 runs 14 residues. The V and J ends lost 5 bases and 2 bases respectively, with 10 bases between them. The CDR3 bases are TGTGCCAGCAGTCTACAGGGTGCTGGAAACACCATATATTTT. This codes for CASSLQGAGNTIYF.

V is TRBV29-1 and J is TRBJ2-3, with D unclear. Germline CDR1 SQVTM, CDR2 ANQGSEA. This CDR3 contains 14 residues. The ends were cut back, 1 base at V and 5 bases at J, with 13 bases in the middle. The DNA for the CDR3 is TGCAGCGTTGAAGGATGGCAGGTCAGAGATACGCAGTATTTT. Amino acid sequence: CSVEGWQVRDTQYF.

This rearrangement joins TRBV28 to TRBJ2-7; D assignment may be TRBD1 or TRBD2 (5 bases each). Looked up from germline, CDR1 is MDHEN and CDR2 is SYDVKM. V shed 6 bases and J shed 4 bases, with 13 bases lying between them. The CDR3 contains 13 residues. CDR3 DNA sequence: TGTGCCAGCAGCCCCGGGGCCCTGTACGAGCAGTACTTC. Its translation: CASSPGALYEQYF. The full variable domain, rest sourced from reference TRBV28 and TRBJ2-7, is DVKVTQSSRYLVKRTGEKVFLECVQDMDHENMFWYRQDPGLGLRLIYFSYDVKMKEKGDIPEGYSVSREKKERFSLILESASTNQTSMYLCASSPGALYEQYFGPGTRLTVT.

This clone was counted only a few times. The chain is built from TRBV27 and TRBJ1-2; D may be TRBD1 (5 bases). CDR1 is MNHEY, CDR2 SMNVEV, per germline (reference sequence). V shed 5 bases and J shed 6 bases, with 13 bases lying between them. CDR3 size: 13 residues. DNA of the CDR3: TGTGCCAGCAGTACGTTTCGGACACATGGCTACACCTTC. This gives the protein CASSTFRTHGYTF.

The rearrangement links TRBV5-4 to TRBJ2-7; no firm D call. The CDR3 is 15 residues long. The V gene's germline CDR1 is SGHNT and CDR2 YYREEE (reference sequence). V was clipped by 0 bases and J by 2 bases, with 12 bases between them. The DNA of the CDR3 is TGTGCCAGCAGCTTGGATTTTGGCGTAACCTACGAGCAGTACTTC. Its translation: CASSLDFGVTYEQYF.

This clone was seen only a few times. Other DNA variants within this sample encode the same CDR3. The chain carries TRBV13 and TRBJ2-5; D remains unclear. Germline V gives CDR1 PRHDT, CDR2 FYEKMQ (reference sequence). V was trimmed by 5 bases and J by 5 bases, leaving 6 bases between them. The CDR3 has 11 amino acids. This CDR3 is CASSLRETQYF. CDR3 DNA: TGTGCCAGCAGCCTACGGGAGACCCAGTACTTC.

The V call is TRBV9, the J call TRBJ2-2; 12 bases line up with TRBD2. V gave up 4 bases and J gave up 7 bases; unmatched junction bases: 8. The germline V gene encodes CDR1 SGDLS and CDR2 YYNGEE. This CDR3 is built from 16 residues. CDR3 in DNA: TGTGCCAGCAGCCCCCTAGCGGGAGGGCTCGTCGGGGAGCTGTTTTTT. Protein product: CASSPLAGGLVGELFF. The full variable domain, completed using reference TRBV9 and TRBJ2-2, is DSGVTQTPKHLITATGQRVTLRCSPRSGDLSVYWYQQSLDQGLQFLIQYYNGEERAKGNILERFSAQQFPDLHSELNLSSLELGDSALYFCASSPLAGGLVGELFFGEGSRLTVL.

CDR3 in DNA: TGTGCCCGGACCCGATCGGGGAACACTGAAGCTTTCTTT. Its translation: CARTRSGNTEAFF. The rearrangement links TRBV30 to TRBJ1-1; D not resolved. Germline CDR1 GTSNPN, CDR2 SVGIG (reference sequence). The CDR3 runs to 13 residues. V lost 8 bases, J lost 1 base, and 14 bases lay in between.

This clone was counted a few times. The germline gene is not matched at one end of the junction; a read error may be the cause. The rearrangement links TRBV2 to TRBJ2-7; 7 bases fit TRBD2. CDR3 length equals 13 residues. The germline gives CDR1 SNHLY, CDR2 FYNNEI. Here the CDR3 DNA reads TGTGCCAGCAGTGAACATGGCGGGGGACCCGGTTCTTTC. Translated: CASSEHGGGPGSF.

The CDR3 DNA follows: TGTGCCAGCAGCACCGGTAGGGGCGGTAACACCGGGGAGCTGTTTTTT. This gives the protein CASSTGRGGNTGELFF. The rearrangement links TRBV5-4 to TRBJ2-2; a weak D match, TRBD1 (5 bases). Between the trimmed V and J ends, which lost 4 bases and 2 bases, there was a span of 15 bases. The germline V gene has CDR1 SGHNT and CDR2 YYREEE (reference sequence). This CDR3 is 16 amino acids long.